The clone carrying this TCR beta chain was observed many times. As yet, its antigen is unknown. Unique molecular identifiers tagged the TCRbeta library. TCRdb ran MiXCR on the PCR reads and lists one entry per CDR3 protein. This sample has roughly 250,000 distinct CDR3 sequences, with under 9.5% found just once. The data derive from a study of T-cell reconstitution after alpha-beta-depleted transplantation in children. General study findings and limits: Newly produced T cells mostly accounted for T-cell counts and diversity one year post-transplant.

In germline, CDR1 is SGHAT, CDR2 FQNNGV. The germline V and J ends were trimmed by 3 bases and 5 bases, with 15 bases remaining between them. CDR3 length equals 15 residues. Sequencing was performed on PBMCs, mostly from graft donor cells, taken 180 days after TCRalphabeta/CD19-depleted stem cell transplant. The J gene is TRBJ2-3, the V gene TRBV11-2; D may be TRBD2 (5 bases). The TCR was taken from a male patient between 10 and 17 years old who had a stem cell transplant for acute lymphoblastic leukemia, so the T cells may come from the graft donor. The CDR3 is CASSLGPGEGDTQYF. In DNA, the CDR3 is TGTGCCAGCAGCTTGGGCCCCGGGGAAGGAGATACGCAGTATTTT.